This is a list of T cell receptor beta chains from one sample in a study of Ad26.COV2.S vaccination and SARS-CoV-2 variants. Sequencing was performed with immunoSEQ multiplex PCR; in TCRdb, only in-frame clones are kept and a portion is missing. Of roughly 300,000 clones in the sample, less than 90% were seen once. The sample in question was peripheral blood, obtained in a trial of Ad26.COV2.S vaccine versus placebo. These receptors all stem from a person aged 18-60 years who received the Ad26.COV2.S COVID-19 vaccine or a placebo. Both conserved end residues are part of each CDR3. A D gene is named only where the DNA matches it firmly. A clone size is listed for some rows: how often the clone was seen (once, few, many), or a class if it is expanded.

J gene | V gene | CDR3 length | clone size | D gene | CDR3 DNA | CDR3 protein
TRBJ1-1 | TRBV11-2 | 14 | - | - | TGTGCCAGCAGCCTCCAACAGGGAGGGACTGAAGCTTTCTTT | CASSLQQGGTEAFF
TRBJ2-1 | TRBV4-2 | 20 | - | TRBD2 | TGTGCCAGCAGCCAAGATTTTGGAACTAGCGGGGCAAGCTCCTACAATGAGCAGTTCTTC | CASSQDFGTSGASSYNEQFF
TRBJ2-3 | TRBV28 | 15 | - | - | TGTGCCAGCAGTTTGTTGACAGCTAGCACAGATACGCAGTATTTT | CASSLLTASTDTQYF
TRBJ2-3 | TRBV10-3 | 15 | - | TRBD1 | TGTGCCATCAGTGATCGGGGCAGGGGGACAGATACGCAGTATTTT | CAISDRGRGTDTQYF
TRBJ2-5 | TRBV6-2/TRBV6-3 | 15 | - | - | TGTGCCAGCAGTTATCCCTCCCCTCTTCAAGAGACCCAGTACTTC | CASSYPSPLQETQYF
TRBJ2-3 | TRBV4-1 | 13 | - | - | TGCGCCAGCAGCTCGGGGCCGTCGGATACGCAGTATTTT | CASSSGPSDTQYF
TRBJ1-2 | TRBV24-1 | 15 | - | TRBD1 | TGTGCCACCAGTGATCCGACAGGGGCCCTCGATGGCTACACCTTC | CATSDPTGALDGYTF
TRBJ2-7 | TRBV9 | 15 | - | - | TGTGCCAGCAGCCCCGAACCCCTGGGAACCTACGAGCAGTACTTC | CASSPEPLGTYEQYF
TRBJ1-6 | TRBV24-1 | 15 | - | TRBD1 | TGTGCCACCAGTGAGGGGGACAGGAGAAATTCACCCCTCCACTTT | CATSEGDRRNSPLHF
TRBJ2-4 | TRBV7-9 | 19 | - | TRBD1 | TGTGCCAGCAGCTCGAGAGACACAGGGGCCTCCTTAGCCAAAAACATTCAGTACTTC | CASSSRDTGASLAKNIQYF
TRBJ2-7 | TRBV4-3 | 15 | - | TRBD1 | TGCGCCAGCAGCCTGCGACAGGGCCCACCCTACGAGCAGTACTTC | CASSLRQGPPYEQYF
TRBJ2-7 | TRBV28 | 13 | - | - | TGTGCCAGCAGTCCGGACGGTCCCTACGAGCAGTACTTC | CASSPDGPYEQYF
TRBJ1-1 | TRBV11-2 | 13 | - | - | TGTGCCAGCAGCTTTCCGATGAACACTGAAGCTTTCTTT | CASSFPMNTEAFF
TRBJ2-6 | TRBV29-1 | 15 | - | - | TGCAGCGTCCCGGATAAGGAACAGGGTCCCAACGTCCTGACTTTC | CSVPDKEQGPNVLTF
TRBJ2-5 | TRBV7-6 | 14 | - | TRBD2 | TGTGCCAGCAGCTACGGACTAGCGGAAGAGACCCAGTACTTC | CASSYGLAEETQYF
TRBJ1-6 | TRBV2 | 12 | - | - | TGTGCCAGCTCGAGGTATAATTCACCCCTCCACTTT | CASSRYNSPLHF
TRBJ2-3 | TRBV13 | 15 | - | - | TGTGCCAGCAGCTCCGGCCTAGTGTTCACAGATACGCAGTATTTT | CASSSGLVFTDTQYF
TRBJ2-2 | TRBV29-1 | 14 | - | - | TGCAGCGTTCAACTGGGGGGGAACACCGGGGAGCTGTTTTTT | CSVQLGGNTGELFF
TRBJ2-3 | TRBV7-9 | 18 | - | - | TGTGCCAGCAGACCTCGGCCGGGAGCCAAGTCGGGCACAGATACGCAGTATTTT | CASRPRPGAKSGTDTQYF
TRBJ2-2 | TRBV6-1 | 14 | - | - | TGTGCCAGCGGTGAGAGGGGAAGAGACCGGGAGCTGTTTTTT | CASGERGRDRELFF
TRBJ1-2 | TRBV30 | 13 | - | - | TGTGCCTGGAGCCGGGACTCATACTATGGCTACACCTTC | CAWSRDSYYGYTF
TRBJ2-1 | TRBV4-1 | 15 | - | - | TGCGCCAGCAGCCAAGATCGGGAGAACGTAAATGAGCAGTTCTTC | CASSQDRENVNEQFF
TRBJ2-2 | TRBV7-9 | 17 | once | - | TGTGCCAGCAGCACGAGCCCAGGGGCCAGTGAGGCCGGGGAGCTGTTTTTT | CASSTSPGASEAGELFF
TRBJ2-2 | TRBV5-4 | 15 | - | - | TGTGCCAGCAGCTCCAGGACAGCGAACACCGGGGAGCTGTTTTTT | CASSSRTANTGELFF
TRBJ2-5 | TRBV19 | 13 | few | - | TGTGCCAGTGGGACGGCGGATCAAGAGACCCAGTACTTC | CASGTADQETQYF
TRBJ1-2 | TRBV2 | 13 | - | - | TGTGCCAGCCAAGCAGGGCATGTCTATGGCTACACCTTC | CASQAGHVYGYTF
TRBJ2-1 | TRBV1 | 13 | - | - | TGCACCAGCAGCCAAGACCATTGGGATGAGCAGTTCTTC | CTSSQDHWDEQFF
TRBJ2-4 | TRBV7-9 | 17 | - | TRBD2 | TGTGCCAGCAGCTTGGGGACTAGCGGGGATCTGCGGGACATTCAGTACTTC | CASSLGTSGDLRDIQYF
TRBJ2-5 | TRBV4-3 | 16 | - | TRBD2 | TGCGCCAGCAGCCCTAGGACTAGCGGGACCCAAGAGACCCAGTACTTC | CASSPRTSGTQETQYF
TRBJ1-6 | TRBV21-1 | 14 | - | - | TGTGCCAGCAGCAAAGTTAAGAGAAAAAGAGGCCTCCACTTT | CASSKVKRKRGLHF
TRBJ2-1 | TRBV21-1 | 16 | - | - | TGTGCCAGCACCCGGGGGGGACTAGCGACCCACAATGAGCAGTTCTTC | CASTRGGLATHNEQFF
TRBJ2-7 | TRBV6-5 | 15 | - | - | TGTGCCAGCAGTTACTCGAGAGGGGCCCGAGGGGAGCAGTACTTC | CASSYSRGARGEQYF
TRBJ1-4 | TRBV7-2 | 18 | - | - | TGTGCCAGCAGCTTAAGTTATATGAGGACAGAACCTAATGAAAAACTGTTTTTT | CASSLSYMRTEPNEKLFF
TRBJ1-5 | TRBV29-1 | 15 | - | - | TGCAGCGTTAAGTTTCCTGGCCGGATTAATCAGCCCCAGCATTTT | CSVKFPGRINQPQHF
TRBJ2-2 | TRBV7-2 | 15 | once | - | TGTGCCAGCAGCCCGAACGGGGTCCTCACCGGGGAGCTGTTTTTT | CASSPNGVLTGELFF
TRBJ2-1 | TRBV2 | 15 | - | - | TGTGCCAGCCTCCTGGACAAAACGTCCTACAATGAGCAGTTCTTC | CASLLDKTSYNEQFF
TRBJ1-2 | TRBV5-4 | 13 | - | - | TGTGCCAGCAGCGCACAGGACGCCTATGGCTACACCTTC | CASSAQDAYGYTF
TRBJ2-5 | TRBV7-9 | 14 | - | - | TGTGCCAGCAGCTGGGCCCAGGAAGCGGAGACCCAGTACTTC | CASSWAQEAETQYF
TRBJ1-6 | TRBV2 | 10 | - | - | TGTGCCAGCAGAGAGGCGAGCCTCAACTTT | CASREASLNF
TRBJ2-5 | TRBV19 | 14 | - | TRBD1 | TGTGCCACCGCCGACAGGGGACCCCAAGAGACCCAGTACTTC | CATADRGPQETQYF
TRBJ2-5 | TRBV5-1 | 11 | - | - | TGCGCCAGCAGCCTGCAAGAGACCCAGTACTTC | CASSLQETQYF
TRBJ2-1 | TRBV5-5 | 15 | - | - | TGTGCCAGCAGCAGGGGCAGGGACTTATACAATGAGCAGTTCTTC | CASSRGRDLYNEQFF
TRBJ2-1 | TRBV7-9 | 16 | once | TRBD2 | TGTGCCAGCAGCATCTCGGGACTAGCGGGAAACAATGAGCAGTTCTTC | CASSISGLAGNNEQFF
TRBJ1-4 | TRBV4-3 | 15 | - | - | TGCGCCAGCAGCCAAGAGGGGGGAAGAGATGAAAAACTGTTTTTT | CASSQEGGRDEKLFF
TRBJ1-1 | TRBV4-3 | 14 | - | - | TGCGCCAGCAGCCAAGAGACACAGAACACTGAAGCTTTCTTT | CASSQETQNTEAFF
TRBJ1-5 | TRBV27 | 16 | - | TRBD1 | TGTGCCAGCAGTTCCGGGACAGAATATAGCAATCAGCCCCAGCATTTT | CASSSGTEYSNQPQHF
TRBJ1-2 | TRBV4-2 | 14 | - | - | TGTGCCAGCAGCCAAGGGATCCCCGCCTATGGCTACACCTTC | CASSQGIPAYGYTF
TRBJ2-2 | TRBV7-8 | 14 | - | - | TGTGCCAGCAGCCGAGGACTAAACACCGGGGAGCTGTTTTTT | CASSRGLNTGELFF
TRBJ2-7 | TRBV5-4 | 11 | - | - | TGTGCCAGCAGCTCGGGCATGGAGCAGTACTTC | CASSSGMEQYF
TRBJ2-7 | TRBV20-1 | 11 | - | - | TGCAGTGCTAGAAGGCCGTACGAGCAGTACTTC | CSARRPYEQYF
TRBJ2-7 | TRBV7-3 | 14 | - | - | TGTGCCAGCAGCCCGACAGGCCTCGTTTACGAGCAGTACTTC | CASSPTGLVYEQYF
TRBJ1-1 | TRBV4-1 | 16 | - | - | TGCGCCAGCAGCCCAGCGGGGACTTCGTCCGACACTGAAGCTTTCTTT | CASSPAGTSSDTEAFF
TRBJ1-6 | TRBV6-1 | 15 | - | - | TGTGCCAGCAGTGAAGCTGGGGGACGAGAATCACCCCTCCACTTT | CASSEAGGRESPLHF
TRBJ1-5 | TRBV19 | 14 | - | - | TGTGCCAGTAGTTGGACGGCAGTAGATCAGCCCCAGCATTTT | CASSWTAVDQPQHF
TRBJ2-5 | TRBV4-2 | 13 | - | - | TGTGCCAGCAGCCCTAAGATTGGGGAGACCCAGTACTTC | CASSPKIGETQYF
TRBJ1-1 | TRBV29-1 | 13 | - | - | TGCAGCGTTTTGATTAGGGCTAACACTGAAGCTTTCTTT | CSVLIRANTEAFF